The rows below give T cell receptor beta chains drawn from one sample of a study of T-cell reconstitution after alpha-beta-depleted transplantation in children. One entry per CDR3 protein, called by TCRdb with MiXCR from the PCR reads. The sample holds 490,000 or so distinct CDR3 sequences, 12% seen once. Here the sequenced sample was PBMCs from the stem cell graft donor, taken from the stem cell graft. These receptors all come from a human donor who donated a stem cell graft to a child with combined immunodeficiency. Both conserved end residues are part of each CDR3. Fields, in order: J gene, V gene, clone size, D gene, CDR3 DNA, CDR3 protein. The D gene is left open where the match is weak. Clone sizes are given selectively: once, few, many, or a class where the clone is expanded.

>TRBJ2-5|TRBV20-1|.|TRBD2
TGCAGTGCTTTTTCCCTAGCGGGGGGCTTAGAGACCCAGTACTTC
CSAFSLAGGLETQYF
>TRBJ1-2|TRBV12-3/TRBV12-4|few|TRBD1
TGTGCCAGCAGTTGGGACAGGGCCAACTATGGCTACACCTTC
CASSWDRANYGYTF
>TRBJ2-3|TRBV6-1|few|.
TGTGCCAGCAGTGACCCTGGGGGAGGCGTAGATACGCAGTATTTT
CASSDPGGGVDTQYF
>TRBJ2-7|TRBV9|.|TRBD2
TGTGCCAGCAGCGTAGGCGGGGGGTCCACCTACGAGCAGTACTTC
CASSVGGGSTYEQYF
>TRBJ2-4|TRBV14|few|TRBD1
TGTGCCAGCAGTAGAGACAGGGGGCCCAAAAACATTCAGTACTTC
CASSRDRGPKNIQYF
>TRBJ2-3|TRBV29-1|many|.
TGCAGCGTTGAGGCCCGGGGGGCCCAAGATACGCAGTATTTT
CSVEARGAQDTQYF
>TRBJ2-3|TRBV27|few|.
TGTGCCAGCCAGAAAGGGCTTTCCACAGATACGCAGTATTTT
CASQKGLSTDTQYF
>TRBJ2-7|TRBV5-6|many|.
TGTGCCAGCAGCTTCGACAGCTACGAGCAGTACTTC
CASSFDSYEQYF
>TRBJ1-3|TRBV4-3|.|TRBD1
TGCGCCAGCAGCCAAGATATGACAGGGGCTGGAAACACCATATATTTT
CASSQDMTGAGNTIYF
>TRBJ2-1|TRBV5-1|few|.
TGCGCCAGCAGCAGGGGCCCCGGGGGAAATGAGCAGTTCTTC
CASSRGPGGNEQFF
>TRBJ1-6|TRBV12-3/TRBV12-4|many|.
TGTGCCAGCAGTTTAAGGTTCAATTCACCCCTCCACTTT
CASSLRFNSPLHF
>TRBJ2-3|TRBV29-1|many|.
TGCAGCGTTGAATCGCGAATTCGTTACAACACAGATACGCAGTATTTT
CSVESRIRYNTDTQYF
>TRBJ2-2|TRBV4-2|few|.
TGTGCCAGCAGCCAAGACGCGTTTCTGGGGACCGGGGAGCTGTTTTTT
CASSQDAFLGTGELFF
>TRBJ2-1|TRBV6-2/TRBV6-3|few|TRBD2
TGTGCCAGCAGTTTACATTACACTAGCGGGAGTCGGGGGCAGTTCTTC
CASSLHYTSGSRGQFF
>TRBJ1-1|TRBV29-1|many|.
TGCAGCGTTGAATCGGTAGTTTCCAACACTGAAGCTTTCTTT
CSVESVVSNTEAFF
>TRBJ2-5|TRBV29-1|few|TRBD1
TGCAGCGTTAAGGTGACAGGGGGTGAGACCCAGTACTTC
CSVKVTGGETQYF
>TRBJ2-7|TRBV6-1|.|TRBD1
TGTGCCAGCACCCTCCGGGGTCTGGGGACAGGGTCCCTCTACGAGCAGTACTTC
CASTLRGLGTGSLYEQYF
>TRBJ2-7|TRBV10-3|many|TRBD1
TGTGCCACCAGACCGGGACAGGTTAGCTCCTACGAGCAGTACTTC
CATRPGQVSSYEQYF
>TRBJ2-1|TRBV18|.|TRBD1
TGTGCCAGCTCACCCGGGACAGGGGGCACTCAGCAGTTCTTC
CASSPGTGGTQQFF
>TRBJ2-7|TRBV12-3/TRBV12-4|few|TRBD2
TGTGCCAGCAGTCCGGGACTAGCGGGAGGGTCCGAGCAGTACTTC
CASSPGLAGGSEQYF
>TRBJ2-3|TRBV30|few|TRBD2
TGTGCCTGGAGTCCCCGGACTAGCCGTCCATGGGATACGCAGTATTTT
CAWSPRTSRPWDTQYF
>TRBJ2-3|TRBV28|.|.
TGTGCCAGCAGACCACGCTTAGGCACAGATACGCAGTATTTT
CASRPRLGTDTQYF
>TRBJ1-1|TRBV24-1|.|.
TGTGCCACCAGACGGGGACAGAACACTGAAGCTTTCTTT
CATRRGQNTEAFF
>TRBJ2-5|TRBV7-9|.|TRBD1
TGTGCCAGCAGCAAAAGACAGGGCCAAGAGACCCAGTACTTC
CASSKRQGQETQYF
>TRBJ1-1|TRBV4-2|many|.
TGTGCCAGCAGCCAAATCGTATCGGGGAGGGTGAACACTGAAGCTTTCTTT
CASSQIVSGRVNTEAFF
>TRBJ1-4|TRBV7-6|.|.
TGTGCCAGCAACTCAGACAGACGGGAAAAACTGTTTTTT
CASNSDRREKLFF
>TRBJ2-2|TRBV9|many|TRBD2
TGTGCCAGCAGCCCTCGGGGAGGGCCATTTGGGGAGCTGTTTTTT
CASSPRGGPFGELFF
>TRBJ1-5|TRBV12-3/TRBV12-4|.|.
TGTGCCAGCAGCCCTCCGGACAGCAATCAGCCCCAGCATTTT
CASSPPDSNQPQHF
>TRBJ2-3|TRBV24-1|few|.
TGTGCCACCAGTGATTTCTTGGTGGCAGATACGCAGTATTTT
CATSDFLVADTQYF
>TRBJ2-7|TRBV27|few|TRBD1
TGTGCCAGCACCTCCACCGGGACAGGGGGCTCCGAGCAGTACTTC
CASTSTGTGGSEQYF
>TRBJ2-1|TRBV30|.|.
TGTGCCTGTTCCGCCCGCGGCACTCTCTCCTACAATGAGCAGTTCTTC
CACSARGTLSYNEQFF
>TRBJ2-5|TRBV7-7|.|.
TGTGCCAGCGGCAGATCAGGGGAGACCCAGTACTTC
CASGRSGETQYF
>TRBJ2-7|TRBV5-6|.|.
TGTGCCAGCAGCCCTCGCGGGGTGGGAAGAAACGAGCAGTACTTC
CASSPRGVGRNEQYF
>TRBJ2-2|TRBV10-3|many|TRBD1
TGTGCCATCGGGGCGCGGGACAGGGCTGACACCGGGGAGCTGTTTTTT
CAIGARDRADTGELFF
>TRBJ2-5|TRBV12-3/TRBV12-4|many|.
TGTGCCAGCAGTGCTCGGGAGACCCAGTACTTC
CASSARETQYF
>TRBJ2-1|TRBV6-2/TRBV6-3|few|TRBD2
TGTGCCAGCTATGGGCTAGCGGGACCCCTTTCCCGGATCTCCTCCTACAATGAGCAGTTCTTC
CASYGLAGPLSRISSYNEQFF
>TRBJ2-3|TRBV28|.|.
TGTGCCAGCAGTGAGGACGGATACACAGATACGCAGTATTTT
CASSEDGYTDTQYF
>TRBJ2-3|TRBV20-1|.|.
TGCAGTGCTAGCGGGGGTAACTCGATCACAGATACGCAGTATTTT
CSASGGNSITDTQYF
>TRBJ1-2|TRBV25-1|.|TRBD1
TGTGCCAGCAGTGAATACAAGACAGGGGGCGCGGGGGGTGGCTACACCTTC
CASSEYKTGGAGGGYTF